The present T cell receptor beta chain was sequenced within a study of blood T cell repertoires in COVID-19. On the study more broadly: The cDNA or gDNA used as material had been derived from T cells, B-cell-depleted T cells, or PBMCs.

Authors' methods: Estimates of nucleated cell counts were drawn from the amplification of reference gene primers. Measured with immunoSEQ multiplex PCR; TCRdb has only the in-frame clones, and not every one. The V and J calls and clone size were taken over from that table, and D and trimming were inferred from the DNA. The sample lists about 34,000 clones; roughly 77% were seen once. The clonotype originates from a man older than 75 with active or convalescent COVID-19. The sequencing sample was made of peripheral blood.

CDR3 coding DNA: TGTGCCAGCAGCTTATTTTCAGGGTTGAATCAGCCCCAGCATTTT. Residues: CASSLFSGLNQPQHF. V usage is TRBV7-6 and J usage is TRBJ1-5, with D possibly TRBD1 on 5 matching bases. Trimming left V 2 bases short and J 4 bases short, with 12 bases between. The V gene's germline CDR1 is SGHVS and CDR2 FNYEAQ. The CDR3 consists of 15 residues.